A single sample is the source of the 25 T cell receptor beta chains below, sequenced in a study of blood T cells in healthy people across ages. A J-beta primer mix and a sample-barcoded 5' primer were used in a second PCR of roughly 6 to 11 cycles. TCRdb itself ran the 5' RACE reads through MiXCR, one entry per CDR3 protein. The sample includes 700,000 to 900,000 distinct CDR3 sequences, about 53% of them seen just once. The sequencing input was blood. These receptors were taken from a man of 80 years or more in good health.

V gene TRBV24-1 combines with J gene TRBJ2-5; 9 bases agree with TRBD2. With 6 bases clipped from V and 11 bases from J, the junction kept 12 bases outside the gene matches. Germline loops: CDR1 KGHDR, CDR2 SFDVKD. This CDR3 contains 14 residues. CDR3 sequence reads: CATSLAGDVNEQYF. The CDR3 nucleotides are TGTGCCACCAGTTTAGCGGGAGACGTAAATGAGCAGTACTTC.

This clonotype was detected many times. The chain employs TRBV29-1 and TRBJ2-5; maybe TRBD2 (6 bases). CDR1 is SQVTM and CDR2 is ANQGSEA in the germline V gene. V lost 4 bases and J 2 bases, leaving 8 bases between the germline ends. The CDR3 spans 12 residues. The CDR3 loop is CSVAAGQETQYF. The CDR3 region has the DNA TGCAGCGTTGCAGCGGGTCAAGAGACCCAGTACTTC.

The J gene is TRBJ2-1, the V gene TRBV29-1; a weak D match, TRBD1 (6 bases). The germline V and J ends were trimmed by 7 bases and 3 bases, with 10 bases remaining between them. The CDR3 contains 12 residues. Germline CDR1 and CDR2: SQVTM and ANQGSEA. CDR3 bases: TGCAGCGCGACACAGGGCTACAATGAGCAGTTCTTC. Translated, it gives CSATQGYNEQFF.

This chain uses TRBV5-1 with TRBJ2-1, with D possibly matching TRBD2 (7 bases). Trimming left V 1 base short and J 2 bases short, with 10 bases between. Germline CDR1 SGHRS, CDR2 YFSETQ. This CDR3 has 15 amino acids. In DNA, the CDR3 is TGCGCCAGCAGCTTGCCGGGGGGCGCCTACAATGAGCAGTTCTTC. Encoded protein: CASSLPGGAYNEQFF.

Here the CDR3 reads CASSFLGTGNEKLFF. DNA of the CDR3: TGTGCCAGCAGTTTCCTCGGGACGGGGAATGAAAAACTGTTTTTT. The gene calls are TRBV28 and TRBJ1-4, with D perhaps matching TRBD1 (5 bases). CDR1 is MDHEN, CDR2 SYDVKM, per germline. Trimming left V 3 bases short and J 5 bases short, with 13 bases between. The CDR3 has 15 residues.

This chain links TRBV29-1 with TRBJ2-3; D possibly corresponds to TRBD1 (5 bases). The germline V gene encodes CDR1 SQVTM and CDR2 ANQGSEA. The CDR3 is 13 amino acids. V was cut by 4 bases and J by 2 bases, with 10 bases left in between. In nucleotides, the CDR3 is TGCAGCGTTGTTCCAGGGCCCACAGATACGCAGTATTTT. Its protein is CSVVPGPTDTQYF.

This clonotype was counted a few times. V usage is TRBV29-1 and J usage is TRBJ2-5; 8 positions agree with TRBD1. Germline CDR1 reads SQVTM; CDR2 reads ANQGSEA. Unmatched junction bases numbered 27, after V lost 7 bases and J lost 11 bases. This CDR3 contains 17 residues. The CDR3 here is CSAPPNWTGPFWLEQYF. The CDR3 coding sequence is TGCAGCGCCCCCCCCAATTGGACAGGGCCCTTTTGGTTGGAGCAGTACTTC.

As regards this clonotype: With a much larger clone just one base away, this may be a read error. This sequence joins TRBV7-9 and TRBJ2-3; no firm D call. In germline, CDR1 is SEHNR, CDR2 FQNEAQ (reference sequence). The CDR3 has 11 amino acids. This CDR3 is CVSSTTDTQYF. CDR3 DNA: TGTGTCAGCAGCACAACAGATACGCAGTATTTT.

This chain joins TRBV2 and TRBJ2-3; 9 nucleotides align to TRBD2. V trimming: 6 bases; J trimming: 14 bases; junction bases outside the gene matches: 12. The CDR3 is 13 residues long. Germline V gives CDR1 SNHLY, CDR2 FYNNEI. The CDR3 DNA reads TGTGCCAGCAGGACTAGCGGTAACAGATACGCGTATTTT. Translating it yields CASRTSGNRYAYF.

J is TRBJ1-2 and V is TRBV11-2, with 7 nucleotides matching TRBD1. The ends lost 5 bases at V and 8 bases at J; junction bases unmatched: 23. The germline V gene encodes CDR1 SGHAT and CDR2 FQNNGV. This CDR3 comprises 18 residues. CDR3 in amino acids: CASSHTGDPGRMVGGYTF. Here the CDR3 DNA reads TGTGCCAGCAGCCATACAGGGGATCCTGGACGGATGGTTGGAGGCTACACCTTC.

This chain uses TRBV5-6 with TRBJ2-1; 15 positions match TRBD2. V lost 0 bases and J lost 4; bases outside the gene matches: 8. Germline loops: CDR1 SGHDT, CDR2 YYEEEE. The CDR3 extends over 19 amino acids. The CDR3: CASSLEGGLAGGRYNEQFF. CDR3 in DNA: TGTGCCAGCAGCTTGGAGGGCGGACTAGCGGGAGGGCGATACAATGAGCAGTTCTTC.

To note about this clonotype: This is likely an artifact of a read error, given a far larger clone one base away. The rearrangement joins TRBV29-1 to TRBJ2-3; D uncertain. There are 10 residues in the CDR3. CDR1 and CDR2 (germline): SQVTM, ANQGSEA. The CDR3 spells CSVDTDTRYF. In DNA, the CDR3 is TGCAGCGTTGACACAGATACGCGGTATTTT.

J is TRBJ2-1 and V is TRBV5-1; 7 bases line up with TRBD2. The end of the DNA is better explained by TRBJ2-7, so the J call may be wrong. The CDR3 sequence is 15 residues long. Germline V gene lookup returns CDR1 SGHRS and CDR2 YFSETQ. CDR3 DNA sequence: TGCGCCAGCAGCTTGGAACTAGCGATATACAATGAGCAGTACTTC. It codes for CASSLELAIYNEQYF.

This chain uses TRBV9 with TRBJ2-7; TRBD2 might be the D (5 bases). The CDR3 spans 13 residues. The V and J ends lost 5 bases and 6 bases respectively, with 15 bases between them. Germline V lookup: CDR1 SGDLS, CDR2 YYNGEE. CDR3 coding DNA: TGTGCCAGCAGTCCGGGGTGGGAGAGCGAGCAGTACTTC. Amino acid sequence: CASSPGWESEQYF.

This chain links TRBV18 with TRBJ2-4, with TRBD2 matching 9 bases. The end of the DNA is better explained by TRBJ2-7, so the J call may be wrong. The CDR3 is 15 residues long. The germline V gene encodes CDR1 KGHSH and CDR2 LQKENI. The CDR3 sequence is CASSPLGGRAGEQYF. The CDR3 nucleotides are TGTGCCAGCTCACCTTTAGGCGGGAGGGCTGGCGAGCAGTACTTC.

V gene TRBV24-1 combines with J gene TRBJ2-7; D is uncertain. This CDR3 region has 13 residues. Germline loops: CDR1 KGHDR, CDR2 SFDVKD. V lost 2 bases to trimming and J lost 3 bases, with 7 bases between them. In nucleotides, the CDR3 is TGTGCCACCAGTGATTCTGGACGCTACGAGCAGTACTTC. Amino acids: CATSDSGRYEQYF.

This clonotype was recorded a few times. The chain links TRBV2 to TRBJ2-7, with a weak D call TRBD2 (5 bases). TRBJ2-5 explains the end of the DNA better; the J call may be wrong. The CDR3 contains 15 residues. Germline-derived CDR1 and CDR2 are SNHLY and FYNNEI. CDR3 in amino acids: CASSIWRVSAETQYF. The CDR3 region has the DNA TGTGCCAGCAGTATATGGCGGGTGTCCGCGGAGACCCAGTACTTC.

The chain recombines TRBV20-1 with TRBJ1-1; D gene unclear. The CDR3 has 14 amino acids. With 1 base removed from V and 1 base from J, the gap between germline ends came to 10 bases. Germline V gene data show CDR1 as DFQATT and CDR2 as SNEGSKA (reference sequence). CDR3 region: CSARVGFGNTEAFF. The CDR3 nucleotides read TGCAGTGCTAGAGTCGGGTTTGGGAACACTGAAGCTTTCTTT.

The V gene is TRBV7-3, the J gene TRBJ2-1; TRBD2 matches at 7 bases. Germline CDR1 is SGHTA and CDR2 is FQGTGA. V trimming: 0 bases; J trimming: 10 bases; junction bases outside the gene matches: 3. The CDR3 is 13 amino acids. This CDR3 reads CASSLTGRGEQFF. The CDR3 DNA sequence: TGTGCCAGCAGCTTAACGGGGCGGGGGGAGCAGTTCTTC.

The chain links TRBV20-1 to TRBJ2-1; 11 bases are a match to TRBD2. Per the germline V gene, CDR1 is DFQATT and CDR2 is SNEGSKA (reference sequence). V trimming: 3 bases; J trimming: 9 bases; junction bases outside the gene matches: 16. The CDR3 runs 17 residues. The CDR3 bases are TGCAGTGCTAGGACGGCAGTGGGACTAGCGGTTTTCGGTGAGCAGTTCTTC. It yields the protein CSARTAVGLAVFGEQFF.

The chain joins TRBV29-1 to TRBJ1-2, with a possible D match to TRBD1 (5 bases). CDR3 length: 13 amino acids. The germline V gene encodes CDR1 SQVTM and CDR2 ANQGSEA. V lost 0 bases, J lost 6 bases, and 11 bases lay in between. As DNA, the CDR3 is TGCAGCGTTGAAGAGAACCGCAGGGATGGCTACACCTTC. It translates to CSVEENRRDGYTF.

The table lists this clonotype with a few counts. V and J are TRBV29-1 and TRBJ2-3; 7 nucleotides align to TRBD1. The CDR3 is 12 residues long. The V and J ends lost 7 bases and 6 bases, in that order; junction bases with no gene match: 7. Germline V CDR1 and CDR2: SQVTM, ANQGSEA. CDR3 coding DNA: TGCAGCGGGTGGACAGGCGGGGATACGCAGTATTTT. This translates into CSGWTGGDTQYF.

This chain joins TRBV2 and TRBJ2-5; the match to TRBD2 covers 10 bases. CDR1 is SNHLY, CDR2 FYNNEI, per germline. J was trimmed by 4 bases and V by 3 bases; bases with no gene match: 14. This CDR3 is 18 amino acids long. CDR3 loop: CASSDMVLAGAGRETQYF. Written as DNA, the CDR3 is TGTGCCAGCAGTGATATGGTCCTAGCGGGAGCGGGAAGAGAGACCCAGTACTTC.

This clonotype was counted only a few times. This rearrangement joins TRBV20-1 to TRBJ2-7; 12 nucleotides match TRBD2. The CDR3 totals 17 residues. Trimming took 6 bases from V and 3 from J; bases not matched to a gene: 15. Germline-derived CDR1 and CDR2 are DFQATT and SNEGSKA (reference sequence). The CDR3 reads CSAETSGRKLGSYEQYF. The CDR3 bases are TGCAGTGCGGAGACTAGCGGGAGAAAACTTGGGAGCTACGAGCAGTACTTC.

The chain joins TRBV3-1 to TRBJ1-2; D unclear. V dropped 2 bases and J dropped 7 bases, with 11 bases sitting between them. The CDR3 covers 13 residues. Germline-derived CDR1 and CDR2 are LGHDT and YNNKEL (reference sequence). The CDR3 DNA reads as TGTGCCAGCAGCCAACGAGGAATCAGTGGCTACACCTTC. Amino acid sequence: CASSQRGISGYTF. Looking up the rest from reference TRBV3-1 and TRBJ1-2 gives the full variable domain: DTAVSQTPKYLVTQMGNDKSIKCEQNLGHDTMYWYKQDSKKFLKIMFSYNNKELIINETVPNRFSPKSPDKAHLNLHINSLELGDSAVYFCASSQRGISGYTFGSGTRLTVV.